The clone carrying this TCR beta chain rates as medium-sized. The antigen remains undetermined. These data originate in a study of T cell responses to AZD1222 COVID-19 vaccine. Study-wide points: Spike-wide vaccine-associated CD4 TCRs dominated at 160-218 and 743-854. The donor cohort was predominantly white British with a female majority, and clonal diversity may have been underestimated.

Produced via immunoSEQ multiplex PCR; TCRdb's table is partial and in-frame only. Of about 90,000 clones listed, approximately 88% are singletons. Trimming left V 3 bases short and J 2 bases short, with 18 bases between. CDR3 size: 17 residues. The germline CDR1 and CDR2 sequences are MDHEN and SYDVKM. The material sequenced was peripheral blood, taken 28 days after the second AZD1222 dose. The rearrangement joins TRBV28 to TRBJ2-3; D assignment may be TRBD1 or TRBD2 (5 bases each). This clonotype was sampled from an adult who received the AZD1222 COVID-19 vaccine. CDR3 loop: CASSFSPGTKSTDTQYF. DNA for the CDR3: TGTGCCAGCAGTTTCTCCCCTGGGACCAAATCCACAGATACGCAGTATTTT.